Each of the 30 T cell receptor beta chains below was sequenced from the same sample in a study of blood T cell repertoires in COVID-19. The method was immunoSEQ multiplex PCR; TCRdb's version includes in-frame clones alone and lacks a portion of them. This repertoire shows about 59,000 clones, roughly three quarters found once; its top ten account for approximately 3%. Material: peripheral blood. These receptor sequences come from a man aged 55 to 70 with acute or convalescent COVID-19.

The chain links TRBV19 to TRBJ2-1, with D possibly TRBD1 on 5 matching bases. This CDR3 comprises 14 residues. CDR1 is LNHDA, CDR2 SQIVND, per germline (reference sequence). Trimming took 3 bases from V and 5 from J, leaving 11 bases between them. The CDR3 here is CASSILTANNEQFF. The CDR3 nucleotides read TGTGCCAGTAGTATCCTGACAGCGAACAATGAGCAGTTCTTC. The full variable domain, with the rest looked up from reference TRBV19 and TRBJ2-1, is DGGITQSPKYLFRKEGQNVTLSCEQNLNHDAMYWYRQDPGQGLRLIYYSQIVNDFQKGDIAEGYSVSREKKESFPLTVTSAQKNPTAFYLCASSILTANNEQFFGPGTRLTVL.

The chain carries TRBV30 and TRBJ2-2, with a weak D call TRBD1 (5 bases). CDR3 length: 14 residues. V was clipped by 4 bases and J by 0 bases, with 9 bases between them. The germline CDR1 and CDR2 sequences are GTSNPN and SVGIG (reference sequence). CDR3 bases: TGTGCCTGGACCCGACAGACGAACACCGGGGAGCTGTTTTTT. This translates into CAWTRQTNTGELFF.

The chain joins TRBV4-2 to TRBJ1-5; possible D gene TRBD1, 5 bases. This CDR3 is built from 15 residues. V dropped 0 bases and J dropped 7 bases, with 13 bases sitting between them. CDR1 and CDR2 (germline): LGHNA, YNFKEQ. CDR3 sequence (DNA): TGTGCCAGCAGCCAAGATGGGGGGACGGGCCAGCCCCAGCATTTT. Its translation is CASSQDGGTGQPQHF.

V gene TRBV2 combines with J gene TRBJ2-5, with a weak D call TRBD2 (5 bases). V shed 10 bases and J shed 1 base, with 13 bases lying between them. This CDR3 is built from 13 residues. CDR1 is SNHLY, CDR2 FYNNEI, per germline. CDR3 in amino acids: CATTIGVQETQYF. The CDR3 DNA reads TGTGCCACCACTATCGGGGTCCAAGAGACCCAGTACTTC.

This CDR3 reads CASGLGTGIYEQYF. The CDR3 region has the DNA TGTGCTAGTGGTTTAGGGACAGGGATCTACGAGCAGTACTTC. The V gene is TRBV12-5, the J gene TRBJ2-7, with 9 bases aligning to TRBD1. From germline, CDR1 is LGHNT and CDR2 FRNRAP. V shed 3 bases, J shed 3 bases, and the junction held 3 bases outside the gene matches. The CDR3 runs 14 residues.

The chain employs TRBV5-8 and TRBJ2-1, with D perhaps TRBD2 (7 bases). Trimming pared 3 bases from V and 6 bases from J, leaving 16 bases between. The CDR3 runs 15 residues. Looked up from germline, CDR1 is SGHTS and CDR2 is YDEGEE. In DNA form, the CDR3 reads TGTGCCAGCAGCTCGGCGGGGGCCATGACCAATGAGCAGTTCTTC. Translating gives CASSSAGAMTNEQFF.

The chain has TRBV4-1 and TRBJ2-7, with D maybe TRBD1 (5 bases). V lost 3 bases and J 0 bases, leaving 6 bases between the germline ends. Germline V gene data show CDR1 as MGHRA and CDR2 as YSYEKL. The CDR3 contains 13 residues. CDR3 coding DNA: TGCGCCAGCAGCCAGACAGCCTCCTACGAGCAGTACTTC. Its translation: CASSQTASYEQYF.

The CDR3 spells CAISERGVVSGNTIYF. The CDR3 DNA sequence: TGTGCCATCAGTGAGAGGGGTGTAGTTTCTGGAAACACCATATATTTT. The rearrangement links TRBV10-3 to TRBJ1-3; tentatively, D is TRBD1 (5 bases). V lost 2 bases to trimming and J lost 1 base, with 12 bases between them. Germline V gene data show CDR1 as ENHRY and CDR2 as SYGVKD. The CDR3 spans 16 residues.

This clone appeared a single time. This chain connects TRBV28 to TRBJ1-2; a weak D match, TRBD1 (6 bases). Germline V gene sequence: CDR1 MDHEN, CDR2 SYDVKM. V lost 2 bases and J lost 9, with 16 bases in between. The CDR3 consists of 14 residues. Here the CDR3 reads CASSLRQAPPSYTF. The CDR3 DNA reads TGTGCCAGCAGTTTACGACAGGCACCCCCCAGCTACACCTTC.

The chain links TRBV24-1 to TRBJ1-6; D call uncertain. This CDR3 is built from 14 residues. Trimming cost V 10 bases and J 0 bases, with 9 bases left between them. CDR1 KGHDR and CDR2 SFDVKD come from the germline V gene. The CDR3 here is CATQASSYNSPLHF. The CDR3 nucleotides are TGTGCCACTCAGGCGAGCTCCTATAATTCACCCCTCCACTTT.

V usage is TRBV6-5 and J usage is TRBJ1-4; D remains unclear. Trimming took 0 bases from V and 2 from J, leaving 10 bases between them. Germline values: CDR1 MNHEY, CDR2 SVGAGI. The CDR3 length is 16 residues. CDR3 residues: CASSYSRATTNEKLFF. For the CDR3, the DNA is TGTGCCAGCAGTTACTCGAGGGCTACTACTAATGAAAAACTGTTTTTT.

V usage is TRBV6-5 and J usage is TRBJ2-7; TRBD1 matches 10 bases. V was pared by 6 bases and J by 3 bases, with 8 bases of the junction left unmatched. The CDR3 has 15 residues. CDR1 MNHEY and CDR2 SVGAGI come from the germline V gene. The DNA of the CDR3 is TGTGCCAGCAGATTTTCCGGGACAGGGGTCTACGAGCAGTACTTC. Its protein is CASRFSGTGVYEQYF.

The rearrangement joins TRBV19 to TRBJ2-7; 10 bases align to TRBD1. Trimming took 6 bases from V and 5 from J; bases not matched to a gene: 7. The germline CDR1 and CDR2 sequences are LNHDA and SQIVND (reference sequence). This CDR3 region has 14 residues. The CDR3 loop reads CASRDGQGGHEQYF. The DNA for the CDR3 is TGTGCCAGTAGAGACGGACAGGGGGGCCACGAGCAGTACTTC.

The V gene is TRBV7-3, the J gene TRBJ2-5; no clear D. Trimming pared 1 base from V and 4 bases from J, leaving 13 bases between. Germline V gene lookup returns CDR1 SGHTA and CDR2 FQGTGA. This CDR3 region has 15 residues. The CDR3 sequence: CASSLKGQVGETQYF. The CDR3 DNA sequence: TGTGCCAGCAGCTTAAAAGGTCAGGTGGGAGAGACCCAGTACTTC.

The rearrangement joins TRBV18 to TRBJ2-2, with D hard to call. V was clipped by 2 bases and J by 2 bases, with 12 bases between them. The length of the CDR3 is 16 residues. Per germline, CDR1 KGHSH and CDR2 LQKENI. This CDR3 reads CASSPKSPDNTGELFF. CDR3 sequence (DNA): TGTGCCAGCTCACCAAAGTCGCCAGATAACACCGGGGAGCTGTTTTTT.

Many counts were recorded for this clone. The chain uses TRBV28 and TRBJ2-5; 10 positions agree with TRBD2. V lost 5 bases, J lost 5 bases, and 5 bases stayed unmatched. The germline CDR1 and CDR2 sequences are MDHEN and SYDVKM. The CDR3 sequence is 14 residues long. This CDR3 is CASSLAGVRETQYF. CDR3 bases: TGTGCCAGCAGTCTAGCGGGGGTTAGGGAGACCCAGTACTTC.

This chain's CDR3 is CASSREREQFF. The CDR3 nucleotides are TGTGCCAGCAGCAGAGAACGGGAGCAGTTCTTC. The chain joins TRBV11-3 to TRBJ2-1, with D unresolved. Trimming took off 5 bases at V and 10 bases at J, with 9 bases between the two ends. Per the germline V gene, CDR1 is SGHNT and CDR2 is YENEEA. CDR3 length equals 11 residues.

The J gene is TRBJ2-2, the V gene TRBV4-1; no firm D call. The CDR3 is made up of 16 amino acids. Germline V gene data show CDR1 as MGHRA and CDR2 as YSYEKL. V lost 0 bases to trimming and J lost 5 bases, with 13 bases between them. DNA of the CDR3: TGCGCCAGCAGCCAAGATCTACTTCTTCCAACCGGGGAGCTGTTTTTT. Amino acid sequence: CASSQDLLLPTGELFF.

The rearrangement links TRBV30 to TRBJ1-1; 9 bases agree with TRBD1. Germline CDR1 and CDR2: GTSNPN and SVGIG (reference sequence). CDR3 size: 14 residues. V was clipped by 6 bases and J by 7 bases; unmatched bases: 12. CDR3 loop: CACTRPGQGFEAFF. In DNA form, the CDR3 reads TGTGCCTGTACCCGGCCGGGACAGGGCTTTGAAGCTTTCTTT.

This chain links TRBV5-6 with TRBJ1-2, with 12 bases that match TRBD1. V lost 3 bases and J lost 8; bases outside the gene matches: 5. CDR1 and CDR2 from the germline V gene are SGHDT and YYEEEE. This CDR3 is 14 amino acids long. This CDR3 reads CASSWGQGARGYTF. The CDR3 DNA reads as TGTGCCAGCAGCTGGGGACAGGGGGCGCGAGGCTACACCTTC.

This clone was observed a handful of times. This chain uses TRBV5-8 with TRBJ2-1, with 10 positions matching TRBD2. Unmatched junction bases numbered 10, after V lost 0 bases and J lost 16 bases. CDR3 size: 14 residues. The germline V gene encodes CDR1 SGHTS and CDR2 YDEGEE. For the CDR3, the DNA is TGTGCCAGCAGCTTGGTTACCCTAGCGGGGGTTCGCTTCTTC. Residues: CASSLVTLAGVRFF.

The chain uses TRBV18 and TRBJ1-2; 8 bases align to TRBD1. This CDR3 is built from 15 residues. Germline V lookup: CDR1 KGHSH, CDR2 LQKENI. V lost 4 bases to trimming and J lost 6 bases; unmatched junction nucleotides: 10. The CDR3 sequence is CASSLRTGTDDGYTF. The CDR3 DNA is TGTGCCAGCTCACTACGGACAGGGACGGACGATGGCTACACCTTC.

The chain combines TRBV7-8 with TRBJ2-1, with TRBD1 as a possible D gene (5 bases). The V end was cut by 2 bases, the J end by 4 bases, with 12 bases between. CDR1 and CDR2 from the germline V gene are SGHVS and FQNEAQ. The CDR3 is 15 amino acids. CDR3 nucleotide sequence: TGTGCCAGCAGCTTAATTGCGGACACTTACAATGAGCAGTTCTTC. It is translated as CASSLIADTYNEQFF.

Remarks on this clone: One junction end does not reproduce the germline sequence, and a read error may be involved. The rearrangement uses TRBV11-2 and TRBJ1-1; 8 bases line up with TRBD1. CDR1 is SGHAT and CDR2 is FQNNGV in the germline V gene. The CDR3 runs to 14 residues. The CDR3 region is CASNLDRGDTEAFF. CDR3 nucleotide sequence: TGTGCCAGCAACTTAGACAGGGGCGACACTGAAGCTTTCTTT.

V is TRBV12-5 and J is TRBJ1-5; D call uncertain. The CDR3 is 12 residues long. Per the germline V gene, CDR1 is LGHNT and CDR2 is FRNRAP. The V and J ends lost 7 bases and 8 bases respectively, with 12 bases between them. CDR3 loop: CASAPGWKPQHF. The CDR3 DNA sequence: TGTGCTAGTGCCCCCGGGTGGAAGCCCCAGCATTTT. The full variable domain, rest sourced from reference TRBV12-5 and TRBJ1-5, is DARVTQTPRHKVTEMGQEVTMRCQPILGHNTVFWYRQTMMQGLELLAYFRNRAPLDDSGMPKDRFSAEMPDATLATLKIQPSEPRDSAVYFCASAPGWKPQHFGDGTRLSIL.

The chain couples TRBV19 to TRBJ1-2, with 9 positions matching TRBD1. CDR3 size: 16 residues. V dropped 2 bases and J dropped 7; count of bases not matched to a gene: 11. Germline V lookup: CDR1 LNHDA, CDR2 SQIVND (reference sequence). The CDR3 reads CASSIKFRTGDPGYTF. For the CDR3, the DNA is TGTGCCAGTAGTATAAAGTTCCGGACAGGGGACCCTGGCTACACCTTC.

The J gene is TRBJ1-2, the V gene TRBV2; 8 bases fit TRBD1. This CDR3 region has 14 residues. Trimming cost V 5 bases and J 6 bases; bases outside gene matches: 8. The germline V gene encodes CDR1 SNHLY and CDR2 FYNNEI. CDR3 in amino acids: CASSRDGQGDGYTF. CDR3 bases: TGTGCCAGCAGTCGAGACGGACAGGGAGATGGCTACACCTTC.

The J gene is TRBJ2-5, the V gene TRBV24-1, with 11 bases lining up with TRBD2. Per the germline V gene, CDR1 is KGHDR and CDR2 is SFDVKD. V lost 3 bases and J lost 4; bases outside the gene matches: 6. This CDR3 is 16 amino acids long. The CDR3: CATSDTTSGVIETQYF. The CDR3 DNA follows: TGTGCCACCAGTGATACGACTAGCGGGGTGATAGAGACCCAGTACTTC.

The rearrangement links TRBV27 to TRBJ1-2; 7 bases line up with TRBD1. Looked up from germline, CDR1 is MNHEY and CDR2 is SMNVEV (reference sequence). The trim removed 6 bases at V and 8 bases at J, leaving 12 bases unmatched. The CDR3 has 14 amino acids. The DNA of the CDR3 is TGTGCCAGCAGACCTATCGGGACAGTTGGCGGCTACACCTTC. Amino acids: CASRPIGTVGGYTF.

This rearrangement joins TRBV11-2 to TRBJ2-2, with a tentative D call TRBD1 (6 bases). The CDR3 contains 16 residues. The germline V gene has CDR1 SGHAT and CDR2 FQNNGV. The V end lost 4 bases, the J end lost 3 bases, and 15 bases lay between the germline ends. The CDR3 DNA reads TGTGCCAGCAGCTCGGAAGGGGGAAAACACACCGGGGAGCTGTTTTTT. This codes for CASSSEGGKHTGELFF.